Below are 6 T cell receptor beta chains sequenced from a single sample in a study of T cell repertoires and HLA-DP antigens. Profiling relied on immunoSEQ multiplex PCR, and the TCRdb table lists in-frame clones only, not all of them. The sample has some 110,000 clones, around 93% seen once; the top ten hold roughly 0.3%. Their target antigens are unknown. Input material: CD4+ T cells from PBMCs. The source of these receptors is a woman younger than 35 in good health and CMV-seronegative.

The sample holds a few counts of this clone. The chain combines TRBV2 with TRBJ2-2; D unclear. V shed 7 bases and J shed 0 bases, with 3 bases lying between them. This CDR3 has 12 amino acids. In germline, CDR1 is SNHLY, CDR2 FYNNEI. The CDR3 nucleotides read TGTGCCAGCAATGCGAACACCGGGGAGCTGTTTTTT. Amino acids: CASNANTGELFF. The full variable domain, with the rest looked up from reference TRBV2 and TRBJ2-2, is EPEVTQTPSHQVTQMGQEVILRCVPISNHLYFYWYRQILGQKVEFLVSFYNNEISEKSEIFDDQFSVERPDGSNFTLKIRSTKLEDSAMYFCASNANTGELFFGEGSRLTVL.

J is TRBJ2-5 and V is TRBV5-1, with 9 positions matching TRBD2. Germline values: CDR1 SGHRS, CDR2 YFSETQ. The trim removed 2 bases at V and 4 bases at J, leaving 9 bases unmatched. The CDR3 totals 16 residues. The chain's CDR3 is CASSLELRGGGETQYF. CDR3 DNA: TGCGCCAGCAGCTTAGAGCTCCGCGGGGGGGGAGAGACCCAGTACTTC.

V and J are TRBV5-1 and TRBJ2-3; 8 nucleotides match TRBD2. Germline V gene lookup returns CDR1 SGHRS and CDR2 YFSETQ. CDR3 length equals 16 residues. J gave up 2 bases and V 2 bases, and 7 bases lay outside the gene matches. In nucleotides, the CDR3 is TGCGCCAGCAGCTTAGGGACTAGAGCCTTCACAGATACGCAGTATTTT. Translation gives CASSLGTRAFTDTQYF.

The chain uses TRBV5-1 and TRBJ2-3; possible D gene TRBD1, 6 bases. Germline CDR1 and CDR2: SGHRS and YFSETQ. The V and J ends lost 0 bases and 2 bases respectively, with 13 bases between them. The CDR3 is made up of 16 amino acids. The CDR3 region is CASSLETGQNTDTQYF. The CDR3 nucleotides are TGCGCCAGCAGCTTGGAGACAGGACAAAACACAGATACGCAGTATTTT.

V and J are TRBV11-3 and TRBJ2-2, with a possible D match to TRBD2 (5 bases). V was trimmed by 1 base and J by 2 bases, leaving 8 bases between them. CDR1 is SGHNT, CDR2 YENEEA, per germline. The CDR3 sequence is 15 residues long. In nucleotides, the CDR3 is TGTGCCAGCAGCTTAGTAGGGAGTAACACCGGGGAGCTGTTTTTT. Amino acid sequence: CASSLVGSNTGELFF.

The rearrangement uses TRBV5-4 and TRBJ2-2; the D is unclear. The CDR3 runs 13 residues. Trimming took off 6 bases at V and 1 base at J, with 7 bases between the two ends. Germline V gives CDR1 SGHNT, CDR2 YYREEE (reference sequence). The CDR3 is CASTPLNTGELFF. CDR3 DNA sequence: TGTGCCAGCACTCCCCTGAACACCGGGGAGCTGTTTTTT.